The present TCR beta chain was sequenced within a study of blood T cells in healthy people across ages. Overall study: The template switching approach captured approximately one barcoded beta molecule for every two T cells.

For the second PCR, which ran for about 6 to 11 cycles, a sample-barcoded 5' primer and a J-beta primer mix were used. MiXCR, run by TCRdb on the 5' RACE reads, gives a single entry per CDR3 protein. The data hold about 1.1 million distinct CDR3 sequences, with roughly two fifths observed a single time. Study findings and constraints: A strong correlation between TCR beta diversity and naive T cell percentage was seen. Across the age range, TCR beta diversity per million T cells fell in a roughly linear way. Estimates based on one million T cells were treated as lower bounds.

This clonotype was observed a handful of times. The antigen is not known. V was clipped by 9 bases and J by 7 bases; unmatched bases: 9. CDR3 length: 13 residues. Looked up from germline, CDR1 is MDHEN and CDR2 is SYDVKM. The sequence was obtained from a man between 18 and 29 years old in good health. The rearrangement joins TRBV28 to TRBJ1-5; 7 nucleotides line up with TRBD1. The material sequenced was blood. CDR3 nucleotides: TGTGCCAGTACGACAGGGCTGGTGCAGCCCCAGCATTTT. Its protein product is CASTTGLVQPQHF.